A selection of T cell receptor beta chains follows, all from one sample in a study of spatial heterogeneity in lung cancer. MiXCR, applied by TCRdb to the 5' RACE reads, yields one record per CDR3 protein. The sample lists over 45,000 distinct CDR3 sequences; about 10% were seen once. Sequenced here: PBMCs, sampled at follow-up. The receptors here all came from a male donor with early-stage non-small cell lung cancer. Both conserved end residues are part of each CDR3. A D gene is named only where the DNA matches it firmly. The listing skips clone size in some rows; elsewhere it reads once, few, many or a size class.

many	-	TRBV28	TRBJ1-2	TGTGCCAGCACCACCCTTGGCGGCTACACCTTC	CASTTLGGYTF
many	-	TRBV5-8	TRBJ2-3	TGTGCCAGCAGCACCAGACAGGCCCGCACAGATACGCAGTATTTT	CASSTRQARTDTQYF
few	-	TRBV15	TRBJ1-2	TGTGCCACCAGCAGAGATCTCAGTTATGGCTACACCTTC	CATSRDLSYGYTF
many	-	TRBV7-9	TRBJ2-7	TGTGCCAGCAGCCGACAGGAGATCTACGAGCAGTACTTC	CASSRQEIYEQYF
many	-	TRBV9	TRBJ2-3	TGTGCCAGCAGCGCCTTAGGAACAGAAGATACGCAGTATTTT	CASSALGTEDTQYF
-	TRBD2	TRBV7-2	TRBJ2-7	TGTGCCAGCAGCTTAGAACTAGCGGGATCCTACGAGCAGTACTTC	CASSLELAGSYEQYF
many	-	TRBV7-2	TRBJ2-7	TGTGCCAGCAGCCTTAACTGGTCCGAGCAGTACTTC	CASSLNWSEQYF
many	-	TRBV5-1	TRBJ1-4	TGCGCCAGCAGCTTCCCCGGGCCTAATGAAAAACTGTTTTTT	CASSFPGPNEKLFF
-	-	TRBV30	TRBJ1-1	TGTGCCTGGAGAGGGCCACGCACTGGAGCAATTGAAGCTTTCTTT	CAWRGPRTGAIEAFF
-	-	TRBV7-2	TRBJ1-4	TGTGCCAGCAGCTTAGGACAGCATGTCGAAAAACTGTTTTTT	CASSLGQHVEKLFF
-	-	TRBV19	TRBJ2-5	TGTGCCAGTAGTATAACGGAAGAGACCCAGTACTTC	CASSITEETQYF
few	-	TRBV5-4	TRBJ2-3	TGTGCCAGCAGCTTGGGTCCGCTCACAGATACGCAGTATTTT	CASSLGPLTDTQYF
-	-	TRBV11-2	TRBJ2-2	TGTGCCAGCAGCTTGAACCCTGGCGGGGAGCTGTTTTTT	CASSLNPGGELFF
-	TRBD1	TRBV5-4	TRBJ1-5	TGTGCCAGCAGCTTAAAGACAGGGGCCGACAATCAGCCCCAGCATTTT	CASSLKTGADNQPQHF
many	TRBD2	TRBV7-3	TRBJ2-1	TGTGCCAGCAGCTTGTCGTCCTTTAGCGGGAGGGCCGAGGGGGAGCAGTTCTTC	CASSLSSFSGRAEGEQFF
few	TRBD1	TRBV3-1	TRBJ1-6	TGTGCCAGCAGCCACCTTGGGACAGGGGGCAATTCACCCCTCCACTTT	CASSHLGTGGNSPLHF
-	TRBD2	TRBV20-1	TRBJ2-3	TGCAGTGCTCGACGTAGCGGGAGGAGCACAGATACGCAGTATTTT	CSARRSGRSTDTQYF
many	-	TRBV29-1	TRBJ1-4	TGCAGCGTTGGGATCAGCCTTGGAGAAAAACTGTTTTTT	CSVGISLGEKLFF
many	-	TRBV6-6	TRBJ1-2	TGTGCCAGCCAGAACAGACAGGCAGCTAACTATGGCTACACCTTC	CASQNRQAANYGYTF
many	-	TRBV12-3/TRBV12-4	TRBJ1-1	TGTGCCAGCAGACACAGGAATGAAGCTTTCTTT	CASRHRNEAFF
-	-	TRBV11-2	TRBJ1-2	TGTGCCAGCAGCCCCGGACCGGAACGCTCACTTGCCTATGGCTACACCTTC	CASSPGPERSLAYGYTF
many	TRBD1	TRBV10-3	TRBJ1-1	TGTGCCATCGGACAGGGAAGCATGAACACTGAAGCTTTCTTT	CAIGQGSMNTEAFF